Below, 2 T cell receptor beta chains from the same sample are listed, as sequenced in a study of shared clonotypes between healthy human individuals. The protocol was immunoSEQ multiplex PCR, while the TCRdb copy is restricted to in-frame clones and leaves out a portion. Of fewer than 400,000 clones listed, less than 85% are singletons. The source material was memory CD4+ T cells sorted from blood. As for subset: CD45RA-negative fraction. These receptors were obtained from a young man in good health.

The chain uses TRBV6-6 and TRBJ2-5, with D perhaps TRBD1 (7 bases). The CDR3 runs to 15 residues. Trimming took 0 bases from V and 4 from J, leaving 12 bases between them. Germline V gene data show CDR1 as MNHNY and CDR2 as SVGAGI (reference sequence). The CDR3 coding sequence is TGTGCCAGCAGTTACTCGTCAGGGGGGACAGAGACCCAGTACTTC. The encoded protein is CASSYSSGGTETQYF.

The J gene is TRBJ2-2, the V gene TRBV30; 9 bases fit TRBD2. V lost 8 bases and J lost 4; bases outside the gene matches: 11. CDR3 length equals 15 residues. CDR1 GTSNPN and CDR2 SVGIG come from the germline V gene (reference sequence). Written as DNA, the CDR3 is TGTGCCAAGGGGGTAGCGGGAGTTTTCACCGGGGAGCTGTTTTTT. It yields the protein CAKGVAGVFTGELFF.